This entry concerns a single T cell receptor (beta chain). The sample belongs to a study of blood T cell repertoires in COVID-19. Across the whole study: PBMCs, B-cell-depleted T cells, or T cells were the source of the cDNA or gDNA that made up the material.

This table comes from immunoSEQ multiplex PCR, and its TCRdb copy is limited to in-frame clones, with some not included. The sample holds 150,000 or so clones, 70% to 85% seen once. The CDR3 spans 12 residues. With 1 base removed from V and 4 bases from J, the gap between germline ends came to 3 bases. Germline V gene data show CDR1 as SGHAT and CDR2 as FQDESV (reference sequence). The clonotype was recovered from a woman aged 45-65 years with acute or convalescent COVID-19. The sequencing sample was made of peripheral blood. This chain links TRBV11-1 with TRBJ2-3; no clear D. The CDR3 spells CASSLGADTQYF. Here the CDR3 DNA reads TGTGCCAGCAGCTTAGGAGCAGATACGCAGTATTTT.